This TCR beta chain was captured by sequencing in a study of beta chain features in type 1 diabetes. CDR1 is KGHSH, CDR2 LQKENI, per germline. Trimming stripped 2 bases from V and 3 bases from J, with 8 bases between. CDR3 length equals 14 residues. By way of CD45RO/CCR7/CD25/CD127/CD95/CD27, the CD4+ regulatory, stem cell-like memory, central memory and naive cells were sorted. Sorted cells reached over 95% purity in every population. Reverse transcription of all isolated RNA meant that expressed TCRB transcripts were sequenced. Assay: immunoSEQ multiplex PCR; the TCRdb copy retains only in-frame clones and omits some. The table shows 200,000 to 250,000 clones, with roughly 70% occurring only once.

The sequencing input was naive CD4+ T cells from blood. This rearrangement joins TRBV18 to TRBJ1-3; no reliable D call. This TCR was sampled from a young man in good health. CDR3 DNA sequence: TGTGCCAGCTCACCAGGTCAGATTGGAAACACCATATATTTT. Translating gives CASSPGQIGNTIYF.